This T cell receptor beta chain came from a study of blood T cell repertoires in COVID-19. Repertoires were generated with immunoSEQ multiplex PCR, while TCRdb's copy carries only in-frame clones and drops some. The sample carries roughly 220,000 clones, around 84% recorded once. V was clipped by 2 bases and J by 5 bases, with 16 bases between them. In germline, CDR1 is MGHRA, CDR2 YSYEKL. The CDR3 runs 16 residues. Sequencing was done on a sample of peripheral blood. The clonotype originates from a man younger than 45 with active or convalescent COVID-19. This sequence joins TRBV4-1 and TRBJ1-3; tentative D call: TRBD1 (5 bases). CDR3 amino acids: CASSQPVSRERNTIYF. The CDR3 DNA reads TGCGCCAGCAGCCAACCCGTGAGCAGGGAAAGAAACACCATATATTTT.